These 6 T cell receptor beta chains share one sample of origin, sequenced in a study of blood T cell repertoires in COVID-19. Some clones are missing from TCRdb's copy, which holds only in-frame ones; the method was immunoSEQ multiplex PCR. The sample shows just under 350,000 clones, about nine tenths of them seen only once. Sequencing was performed on peripheral blood. Source of these receptors: a woman aged 65 to 85 with COVID-19, enrolled during active disease.

The gene calls are TRBV5-4 and TRBJ2-1; 8 bases align to TRBD2. Germline V lookup: CDR1 SGHNT, CDR2 YYREEE (reference sequence). V trimming: 5 bases; J trimming: 1 base; junction bases outside the gene matches: 5. This CDR3 has 15 amino acids. For the CDR3, the DNA is TGTGCCAGCAGGGGCGGGGGGTGGTCCTACAATGAGCAGTTCTTC. Translating it yields CASRGGGWSYNEQFF.

The chain is built from TRBV4-2 and TRBJ2-1; D may be TRBD1 (5 bases). The CDR3 contains 15 residues. Germline-derived CDR1 and CDR2 are LGHNA and YNFKEQ. Trimming shortened V by 0 bases and J by 4 bases, and 10 bases separated the two germline ends. The CDR3 nucleotides are TGTGCCAGCAGCCAAGAAGTCGCAGGGTACAATGAGCAGTTCTTC. It translates to CASSQEVAGYNEQFF.

The chain joins TRBV28 to TRBJ2-5, with TRBD1 matching over 10 bases. The CDR3 length is 13 residues. In germline, CDR1 is MDHEN, CDR2 SYDVKM. The DNA for the CDR3 is TGTGCTTGGGGGACAGGGGCGCTGGAGACCCAGTACTTC. Its protein product is CAWGTGALETQYF.

This sequence joins TRBV30 and TRBJ2-7; 7 bases line up with TRBD2. Germline V gene data show CDR1 as GTSNPN and CDR2 as SVGIG (reference sequence). The CDR3 runs to 12 residues. Germline trimming cut 1 base from V and 7 bases from J; bases unmatched to any gene: 4. CDR3 bases: TGTGCCTGGAGTGGTAACGGGGGGGAGCAGTACTTC. It specifies CAWSGNGGEQYF.

The chain has TRBV7-9 and TRBJ1-2; D gene unclear. Germline CDR1 is SEHNR and CDR2 is FQNEAQ (reference sequence). Trimming pared 5 bases from V and 8 bases from J, leaving 18 bases between. CDR3 length: 14 residues. CDR3 region: CASSTPDGVGGYTF. The CDR3 DNA reads TGTGCCAGCAGCACTCCCGACGGGGTTGGGGGCTACACCTTC.

The V call is TRBV29-1, the J call TRBJ2-7; maybe TRBD2 (5 bases). Germline values: CDR1 SQVTM, CDR2 ANQGSEA. This CDR3 comprises 15 residues. V lost 6 bases and J 2 bases, leaving 20 bases between the germline ends. Here the CDR3 reads CSVPERERVAYEQYF. Written as DNA, the CDR3 is TGCAGCGTCCCGGAACGGGAAAGGGTAGCCTACGAGCAGTACTTC.